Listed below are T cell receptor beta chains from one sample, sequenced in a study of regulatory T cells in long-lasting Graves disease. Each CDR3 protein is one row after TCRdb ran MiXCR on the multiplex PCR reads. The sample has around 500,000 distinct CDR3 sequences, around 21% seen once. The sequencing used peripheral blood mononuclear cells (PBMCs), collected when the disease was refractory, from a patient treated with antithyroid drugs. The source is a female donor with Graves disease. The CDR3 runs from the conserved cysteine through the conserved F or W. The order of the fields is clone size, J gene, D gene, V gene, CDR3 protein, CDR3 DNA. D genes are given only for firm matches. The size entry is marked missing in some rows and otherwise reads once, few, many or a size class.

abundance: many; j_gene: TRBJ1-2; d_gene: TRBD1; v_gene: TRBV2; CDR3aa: CASSEALSGTVGYTF; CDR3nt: TGTGCCAGCAGTGAAGCTCTCTCCGGGACAGTTGGCTACACCTTC
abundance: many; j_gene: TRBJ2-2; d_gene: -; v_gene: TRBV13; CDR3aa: CASSLELTGELFF; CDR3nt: TGTGCCAGCAGCTTAGAGCTTACCGGGGAGCTGTTTTTT
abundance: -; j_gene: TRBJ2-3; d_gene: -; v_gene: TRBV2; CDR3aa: CASSEIIEEAQGDTQYF; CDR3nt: TGTGCCAGCAGCGAGATTATCGAGGAGGCACAAGGAGATACGCAGTATTTT
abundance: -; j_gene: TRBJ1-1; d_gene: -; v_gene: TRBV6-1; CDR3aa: CASPEPGGIQAFF; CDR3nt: TGTGCCAGCCCCGAACCGGGAGGGATTCAAGCTTTCTTT
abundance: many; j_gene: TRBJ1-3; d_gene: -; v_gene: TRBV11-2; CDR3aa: CASTQGASGNTIYF; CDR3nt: TGTGCCAGCACCCAAGGTGCCTCTGGAAACACCATATATTTT
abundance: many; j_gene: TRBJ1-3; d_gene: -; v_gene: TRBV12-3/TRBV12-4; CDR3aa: CASSEVRPGNTIYF; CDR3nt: TGTGCCAGCAGCGAAGTTCGACCTGGAAACACCATATATTTT
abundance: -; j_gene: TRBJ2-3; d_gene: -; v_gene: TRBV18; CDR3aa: CASSPLVLDTQYF; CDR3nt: TGTGCCAGCTCACCACTTGTTTTAGATACGCAGTATTTT
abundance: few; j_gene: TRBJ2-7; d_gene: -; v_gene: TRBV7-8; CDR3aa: CASSDVTSYREQYF; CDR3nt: TGTGCCAGCAGCGACGTTACTAGTTACCGCGAGCAGTACTTC
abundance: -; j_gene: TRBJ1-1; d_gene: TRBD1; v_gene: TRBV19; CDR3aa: CASSIKQGAGITEAFF; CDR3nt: TGTGCCAGTAGTATAAAACAGGGGGCTGGTATCACTGAAGCTTTCTTT
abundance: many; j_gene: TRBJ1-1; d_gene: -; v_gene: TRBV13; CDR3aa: CASSLRGAGRNTEAFF; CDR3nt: TGTGCCAGCAGCTTACGTGGGGCAGGGAGGAACACTGAAGCTTTCTTT
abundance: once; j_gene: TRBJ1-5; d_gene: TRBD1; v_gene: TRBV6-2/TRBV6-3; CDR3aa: CASSYGQGQPLHF; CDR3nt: TGTGCCAGCAGTTACGGACAGGGACAGCCCCTGCATTTT
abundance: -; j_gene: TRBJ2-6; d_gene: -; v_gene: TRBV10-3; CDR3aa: CAISEWSFGTNVLTF; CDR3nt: TGTGCCATCAGTGAGTGGAGTTTTGGGACCAACGTCCTGACTTTC
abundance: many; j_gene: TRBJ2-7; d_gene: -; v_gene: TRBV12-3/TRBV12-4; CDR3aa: CASSLLAPSYEQYF; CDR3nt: TGTGCCAGCAGTTTACTAGCCCCGAGTTACGAGCAGTACTTC
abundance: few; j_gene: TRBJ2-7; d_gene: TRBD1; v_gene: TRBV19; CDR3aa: CASSPVDRAFNEQYF; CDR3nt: TGTGCCAGTAGTCCAGTGGACAGGGCGTTCAACGAGCAGTACTTC
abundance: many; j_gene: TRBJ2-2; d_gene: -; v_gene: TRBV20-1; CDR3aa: CSARDGQFANTGELFF; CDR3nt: TGCAGTGCTAGAGATGGCCAATTCGCGAACACCGGGGAGCTGTTTTTT
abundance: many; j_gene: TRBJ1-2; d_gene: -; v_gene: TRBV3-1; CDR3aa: CASSQDFTDYGYTF; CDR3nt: TGTGCCAGCAGCCAAGACTTCACGGACTATGGCTACACCTTC
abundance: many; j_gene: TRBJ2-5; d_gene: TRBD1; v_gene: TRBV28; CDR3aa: CASSLVTGTVETQYF; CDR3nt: TGTGCCAGCAGTTTAGTCACCGGGACAGTGGAGACCCAGTACTTC
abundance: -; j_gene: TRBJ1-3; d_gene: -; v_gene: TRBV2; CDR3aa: CASRTQESGNTIYF; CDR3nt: TGTGCCAGCCGGACCCAAGAATCCGGAAACACCATATATTTT
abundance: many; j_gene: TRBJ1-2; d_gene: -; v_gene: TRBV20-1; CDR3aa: CSARPLARDYGYTF; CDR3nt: TGCAGTGCTCGACCGCTGGCCAGGGATTATGGCTACACCTTC
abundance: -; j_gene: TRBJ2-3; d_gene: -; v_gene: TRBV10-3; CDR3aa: CAISPTPINSDTQYF; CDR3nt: TGTGCCATCAGCCCGACCCCGATTAACTCAGATACGCAGTATTTT
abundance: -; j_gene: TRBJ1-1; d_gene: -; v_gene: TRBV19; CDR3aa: CASSIVSGTEAFF; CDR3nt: TGTGCCAGTAGTATAGTCAGCGGGACTGAAGCTTTCTTT
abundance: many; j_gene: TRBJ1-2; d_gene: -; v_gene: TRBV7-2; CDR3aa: CASSLVFKSSYGYTF; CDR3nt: TGTGCCAGCAGCTTAGTTTTCAAGAGTTCCTATGGCTACACCTTC
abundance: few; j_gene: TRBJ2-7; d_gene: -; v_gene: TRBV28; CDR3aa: CASGSYVFRNHEQYF; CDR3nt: TGTGCCAGCGGATCGTACGTATTTCGAAACCACGAGCAGTACTTC
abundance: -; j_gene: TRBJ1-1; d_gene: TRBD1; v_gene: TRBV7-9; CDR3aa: CASSSSEGGAGGMNTEAFF; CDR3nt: TGTGCCAGCAGCTCAAGCGAGGGAGGGGCAGGGGGCATGAACACTGAAGCTTTCTTT
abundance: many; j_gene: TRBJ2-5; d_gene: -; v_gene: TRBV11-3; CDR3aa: CASKYGPDGEIEGQETQYF; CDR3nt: TGTGCCAGCAAATACGGACCGGACGGAGAAATTGAGGGGCAAGAGACCCAGTACTTC
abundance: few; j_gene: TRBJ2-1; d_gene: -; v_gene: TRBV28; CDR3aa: CASSPLAGYNEQFF; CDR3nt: TGTGCCAGCAGTCCCCTTGCGGGCTACAATGAGCAGTTCTTC
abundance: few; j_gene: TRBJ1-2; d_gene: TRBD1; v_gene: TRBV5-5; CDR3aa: CASSADRGFNNYGYTF; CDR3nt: TGTGCCAGCAGCGCAGACAGGGGGTTTAACAACTATGGCTACACCTTC
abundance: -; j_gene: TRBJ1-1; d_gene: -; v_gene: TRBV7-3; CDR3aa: CASSFCARRSNFWLLDTEAFF; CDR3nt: TGTGCCAGCAGCTTTTGTGCTAGGCGGTCCAACTTTTGGCTCCTAGACACTGAAGCTTTCTTT
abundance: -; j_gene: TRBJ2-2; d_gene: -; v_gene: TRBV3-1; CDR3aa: CASSHPGINTGELFF; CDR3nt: TGTGCCAGCAGCCACCCCGGGATTAACACCGGGGAGCTGTTTTTT
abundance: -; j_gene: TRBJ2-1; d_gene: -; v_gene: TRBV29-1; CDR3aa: CSGREHEQFF; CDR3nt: TGCAGCGGCCGGGAGCATGAGCAGTTCTTC
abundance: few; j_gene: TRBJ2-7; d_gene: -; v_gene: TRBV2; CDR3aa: CASRVIYEQYF; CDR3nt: TGTGCCAGCAGGGTCATATACGAGCAGTACTTC
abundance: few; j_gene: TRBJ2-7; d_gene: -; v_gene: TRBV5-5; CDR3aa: CASSGRDWNYEQYF; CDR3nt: TGTGCCAGCAGCGGCCGGGACTGGAACTACGAGCAGTACTTC
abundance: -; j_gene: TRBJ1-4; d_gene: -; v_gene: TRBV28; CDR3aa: CASSFLSGDEKLFF; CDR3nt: TGTGCCAGCAGTTTTTTATCAGGGGACGAAAAACTGTTTTTT
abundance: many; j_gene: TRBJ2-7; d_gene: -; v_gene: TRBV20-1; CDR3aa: CSAKDPAREQYF; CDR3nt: TGCAGTGCTAAGGACCCTGCGCGCGAGCAGTACTTC
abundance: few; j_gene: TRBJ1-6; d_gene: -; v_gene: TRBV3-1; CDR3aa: CASSHGRGDSPLHF; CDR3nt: TGTGCCAGCAGCCACGGAAGAGGGGATTCACCCCTCCACTTT
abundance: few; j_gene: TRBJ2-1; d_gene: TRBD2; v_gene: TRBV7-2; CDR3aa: CASSFGGSRNEQFF; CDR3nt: TGTGCCAGCAGTTTTGGCGGGAGCCGAAATGAGCAGTTCTTC
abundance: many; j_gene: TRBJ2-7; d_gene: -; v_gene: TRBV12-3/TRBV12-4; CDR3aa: CASSISSGAYEQYF; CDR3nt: TGTGCCAGCAGTATATCATCGGGAGCCTACGAGCAGTACTTC
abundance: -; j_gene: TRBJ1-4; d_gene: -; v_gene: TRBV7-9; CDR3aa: CASSLIGLDEKLFF; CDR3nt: TGTGCCAGCAGCTTAATAGGGTTGGATGAAAAACTGTTTTTT
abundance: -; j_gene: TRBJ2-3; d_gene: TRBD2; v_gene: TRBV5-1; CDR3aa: CASRKREVGPDTQYF; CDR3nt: TGCGCCAGCAGGAAGCGGGAGGTTGGCCCAGATACGCAGTATTTT
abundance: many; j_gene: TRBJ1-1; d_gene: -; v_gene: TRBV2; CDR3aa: CASSENGGTEAFF; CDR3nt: TGTGCCAGCAGTGAAAATGGGGGCACTGAAGCTTTCTTT
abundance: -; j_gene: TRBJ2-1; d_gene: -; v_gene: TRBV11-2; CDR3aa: CASSLELGITEQFF; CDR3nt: TGTGCCAGCAGCTTAGAGCTAGGGATCACTGAGCAGTTCTTC
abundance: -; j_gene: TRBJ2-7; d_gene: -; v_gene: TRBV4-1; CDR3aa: CASSQDLGGGQYF; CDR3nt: TGCGCCAGCAGCCAAGACTTAGGGGGGGGGCAGTACTTC
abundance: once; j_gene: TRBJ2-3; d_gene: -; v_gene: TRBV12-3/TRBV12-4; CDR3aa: CASSAPGTGGTDTQYF; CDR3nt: TGTGCCAGCAGTGCACCCGGGACTGGCGGTACTGATACGCAGTATTTT
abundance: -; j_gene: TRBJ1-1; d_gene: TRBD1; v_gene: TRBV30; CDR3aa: CAWSVRDRGRTEAFF; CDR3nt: TGTGCCTGGAGTGTACGCGACAGGGGGCGGACTGAAGCTTTCTTT
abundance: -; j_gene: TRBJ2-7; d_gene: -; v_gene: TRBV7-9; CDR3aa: CASTPGGGYDEQYF; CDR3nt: TGTGCCAGCACCCCAGGTGGGGGCTACGACGAGCAGTACTTC
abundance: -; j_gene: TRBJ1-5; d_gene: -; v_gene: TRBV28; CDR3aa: CAGSFPGHGDQPQHF; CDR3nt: TGTGCCGGCAGTTTCCCGGGACATGGTGATCAGCCCCAGCATTTT
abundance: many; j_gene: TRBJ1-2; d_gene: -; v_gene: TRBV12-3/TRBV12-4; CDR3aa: CASRDGNYGYTF; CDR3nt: TGTGCCAGCAGGGACGGGAACTATGGCTACACCTTC
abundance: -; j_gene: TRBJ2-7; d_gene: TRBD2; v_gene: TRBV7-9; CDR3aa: CASSPLLGWGEGLYEQYF; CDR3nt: TGTGCCAGCAGCCCACTCTTGGGGTGGGGGGAGGGCCTGTACGAGCAGTACTTC
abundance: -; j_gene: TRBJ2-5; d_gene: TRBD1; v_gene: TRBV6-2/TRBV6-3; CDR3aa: CASSYSLLPGQGTETQYF; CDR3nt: TGTGCCAGCAGTTACTCCCTTTTGCCGGGACAGGGGACAGAGACCCAGTACTTC
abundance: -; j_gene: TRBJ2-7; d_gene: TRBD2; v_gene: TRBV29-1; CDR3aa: CSVEREGLEQYF; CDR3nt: TGCAGCGTTGAGAGGGAGGGCCTCGAGCAGTACTTC